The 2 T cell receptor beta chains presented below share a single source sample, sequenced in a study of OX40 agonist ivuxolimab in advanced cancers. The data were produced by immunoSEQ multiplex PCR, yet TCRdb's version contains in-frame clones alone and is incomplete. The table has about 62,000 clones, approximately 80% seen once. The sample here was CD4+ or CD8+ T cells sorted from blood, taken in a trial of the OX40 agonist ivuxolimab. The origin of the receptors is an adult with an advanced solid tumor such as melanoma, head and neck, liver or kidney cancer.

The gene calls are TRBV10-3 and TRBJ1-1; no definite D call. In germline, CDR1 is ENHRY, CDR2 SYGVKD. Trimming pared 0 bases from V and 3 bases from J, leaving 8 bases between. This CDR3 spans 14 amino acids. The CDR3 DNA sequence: TGTGCCATCAGTGAGTCGTTGGGAGACACTGAAGCTTTCTTT. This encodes CAISESLGDTEAFF.

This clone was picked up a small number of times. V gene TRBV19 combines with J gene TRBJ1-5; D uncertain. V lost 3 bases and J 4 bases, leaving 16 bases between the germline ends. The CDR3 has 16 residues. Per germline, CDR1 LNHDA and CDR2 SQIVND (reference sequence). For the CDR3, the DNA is TGTGCCAGTAGTATCCAACGCCCCGACGGGAATCAGCCCCAGCATTTT. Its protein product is CASSIQRPDGNQPQHF.